This TCR beta chain is from a study of CD8 T cells in ankylosing spondylitis. Findings and caveats of the study: The study identified a TCR beta motif of several highly homologous variants that appeared characteristic of ankylosing spondylitis blood.

The CDR3 sequence is 14 residues long. CDR1 is SGHVS, CDR2 FNYEAQ, per germline. V dropped 4 bases and J dropped 7 bases, with 11 bases sitting between them. MiXCR, applied by TCRdb to the 5' RACE reads, yields one record per CDR3 protein. The sample yields roughly 670,000 distinct CDR3 sequences, roughly 19% seen once. This clonotype has just a few counts. Antigen unknown. The sample consisted of blood, either unsorted or a sorted T cell fraction (not recorded which). The chain uses TRBV7-6 and TRBJ1-6; no definite D call. The receptor was derived from a male donor with ankylosing spondylitis. Here the CDR3 reads CASSSGPGNSPLHF. CDR3 DNA: TGTGCCAGCAGCTCCGGGCCTGGGAATTCACCCCTCCACTTT.